Presented here are 9 T cell receptor beta chains from one specimen sequenced in a study of cytomegalovirus exposure and HLA in healthy donors. This PCR relied on a set of 60 Vbeta primers and 13 Jbeta primers. Profiled with immunoSEQ multiplex PCR; TCRdb holds only in-frame clones, not every one. The profile covers roughly 130,000 clones, with 65% to 75% appearing a single time and under 6.5% taken by the ten largest. Sequenced: PBMCs. The receptors come from a woman between 45 and 60 years old in good health and CMV-seropositive.

The chain uses TRBV7-9 and TRBJ2-1; D not certain. This CDR3 spans 10 amino acids. Deletions cut 5 bases from V and 7 bases from J, with 3 bases between. CDR1 SEHNR and CDR2 FQNEAQ come from the germline V gene (reference sequence). CDR3 protein: CASSRNEQFF. CDR3 nucleotide sequence: TGTGCCAGCAGCCGGAATGAGCAGTTCTTC.

The chain combines TRBV7-2 with TRBJ2-3; the D gene is possibly TRBD2 (6 bases). V shed 3 bases and J shed 5 bases, with 6 bases lying between them. Germline CDR1 and CDR2: SGHTA and FQGNSA. The CDR3 runs 12 residues. The CDR3 sequence: CASSFGGDTQYF. CDR3 bases: TGTGCCAGCAGCTTCGGGGGAGATACGCAGTATTTT.

Only one count was recorded for this clone. This sequence joins TRBV14 and TRBJ1-1; a weak D match, TRBD1 (6 bases). This CDR3 has 17 residues. Germline lookup yields CDR1 SGHDN and CDR2 FVKESK. Trimming took off 0 bases at V and 7 bases at J, with 21 bases between the two ends. The CDR3 loop is CASSQEGGGESRNEAFF. In DNA, the CDR3 is TGTGCCAGCAGCCAAGAAGGGGGGGGCGAGAGTAGGAATGAAGCTTTCTTT.

The chain links TRBV6-1 to TRBJ2-6; TRBD1 might be the D (5 bases). The CDR3 is made up of 15 amino acids. Looked up from germline, CDR1 is MNHNS and CDR2 is SASEGT. The V and J ends lost 0 bases and 3 bases respectively, with 6 bases between them. CDR3 sequence (DNA): TGTGCCAGCAGTGAAGCGCAGGGTGGGGCCAACGTCCTGACTTTC. Translating it yields CASSEAQGGANVLTF.

The chain carries TRBV6-1 and TRBJ2-2; tentative D call: TRBD1 (5 bases). V gave up 7 bases and J gave up 6 bases, with 12 bases separating them. Looked up from germline, CDR1 is MNHNS and CDR2 is SASEGT. This CDR3 region has 13 residues. The CDR3: CASIVTAPGELFF. CDR3 sequence (DNA): TGTGCCAGCATTGTGACAGCCCCCGGGGAGCTGTTTTTT.

This clone was counted a few times. The chain links TRBV5-5 to TRBJ2-6; D is possibly TRBD1 (6 bases). Germline CDR1 SGHKS, CDR2 YYEKEE (reference sequence). The CDR3 is 15 residues long. The V end lost 4 bases, the J end lost 2 bases, and 10 bases lay between the germline ends. CDR3: CASSISGAGANVLTF. CDR3 in DNA: TGTGCCAGCAGCATCTCAGGGGCTGGGGCCAACGTCCTGACTTTC.

The V gene is TRBV10-3, the J gene TRBJ2-1; TRBD2 aligns across 8 bases. Trimming at V came to 1 base and at J to 5 bases, leaving 1 base not matched to a gene. The CDR3 has 14 amino acids. Germline V gene sequence: CDR1 ENHRY, CDR2 SYGVKD. CDR3 nucleotides: TGTGCCATCAGTGAGTACGGGGGGGACAATGAGCAGTTCTTC. Residues: CAISEYGGDNEQFF.

V and J are TRBV5-4 and TRBJ2-7; D might be TRBD1 (6 bases). Germline CDR1 reads SGHNT; CDR2 reads YYREEE (reference sequence). Trimming left V 1 base short and J 7 bases short, with 15 bases between. The CDR3 sequence is 14 residues long. This chain's CDR3 is CASSLRARGWEQYF. CDR3 nucleotide sequence: TGTGCCAGCAGCTTGCGGGCCAGGGGTTGGGAGCAGTACTTC.

This chain links TRBV5-4 with TRBJ1-1; TRBD1 matches at 9 bases. From germline, CDR1 is SGHNT and CDR2 YYREEE (reference sequence). The CDR3 loop spans 15 amino acids. Trimming removed 4 bases from V and 1 base from J; junction bases left unmatched: 5. The chain's CDR3 is CASSRRTGENTEAFF. The CDR3 DNA sequence: TGTGCCAGCAGCCGCCGGACAGGGGAGAACACTGAAGCTTTCTTT.